This TCR beta chain appears in the sequencing data of a study of cytomegalovirus exposure and HLA in healthy donors. Findings and caveats of the study: A later analysis showed that HLA-associated TCR beta chains had undergone more clonal expansion than equally common others. Information on immune exposure was restricted to one variable (CMV serostatus).

Amplification used 60 Vbeta primers and 13 Jbeta primers. Assay used: immunoSEQ multiplex PCR; TCRdb lists only in-frame clones, some missing. The top ten hold approximately 8% of the sample, which has 110,000 or so clones, approximately 73% seen once. This clone came up once. As yet, its antigen is unknown. Trimming left V 2 bases short and J 4 bases short, with 8 bases between. The CDR3 runs to 13 residues. Germline CDR1 reads SGHAT; CDR2 reads FQNNGV. Each donor was nominally healthy when sampled (though unrecorded immune exposures were likely). The gene calls are TRBV11-2 and TRBJ1-1; D is perhaps TRBD1 (5 bases). The sequenced sample was PBMCs. This clonotype was obtained from a man aged 40-49 years in good health and CMV-seronegative. The CDR3 reads CASSLRQLTEAFF. The CDR3 nucleotides read TGTGCCAGCAGCTTAAGACAGCTCACTGAAGCTTTCTTT.